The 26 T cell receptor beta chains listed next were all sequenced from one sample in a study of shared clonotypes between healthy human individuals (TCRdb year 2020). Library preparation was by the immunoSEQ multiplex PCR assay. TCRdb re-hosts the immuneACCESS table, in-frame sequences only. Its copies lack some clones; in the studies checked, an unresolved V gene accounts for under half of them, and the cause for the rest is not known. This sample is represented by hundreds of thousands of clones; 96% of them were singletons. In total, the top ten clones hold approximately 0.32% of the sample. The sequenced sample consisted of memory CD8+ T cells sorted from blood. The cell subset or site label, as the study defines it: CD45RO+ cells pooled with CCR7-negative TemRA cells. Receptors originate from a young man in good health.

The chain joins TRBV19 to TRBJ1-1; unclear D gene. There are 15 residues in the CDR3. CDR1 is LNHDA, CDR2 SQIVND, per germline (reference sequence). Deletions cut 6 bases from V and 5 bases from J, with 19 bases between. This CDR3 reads CASRTAPRSQTEAFF. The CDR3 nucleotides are TGTGCCAGTAGAACGGCCCCCAGGTCACAGACTGAAGCTTTCTTT.

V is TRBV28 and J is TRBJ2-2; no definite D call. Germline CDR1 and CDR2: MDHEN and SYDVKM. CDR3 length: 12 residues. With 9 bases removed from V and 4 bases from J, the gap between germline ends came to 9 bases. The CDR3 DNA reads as TGTGCCAGTCAGGTTCGCACCGGGGAGCTGTTTTTT. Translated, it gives CASQVRTGELFF.

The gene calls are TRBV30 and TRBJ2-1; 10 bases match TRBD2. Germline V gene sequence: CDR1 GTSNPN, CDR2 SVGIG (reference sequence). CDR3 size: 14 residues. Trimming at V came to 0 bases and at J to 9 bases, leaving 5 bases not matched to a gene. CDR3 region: CAWSVGAGGGEQFF. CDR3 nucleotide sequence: TGTGCCTGGAGTGTAGGAGCGGGAGGGGGTGAGCAGTTCTTC.

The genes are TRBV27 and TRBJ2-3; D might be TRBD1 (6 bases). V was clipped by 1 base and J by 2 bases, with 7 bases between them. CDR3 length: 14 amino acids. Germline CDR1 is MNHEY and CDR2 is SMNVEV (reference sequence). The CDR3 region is CASSLWDNTDTQYF. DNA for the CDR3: TGTGCCAGCAGTTTATGGGACAACACAGATACGCAGTATTTT.

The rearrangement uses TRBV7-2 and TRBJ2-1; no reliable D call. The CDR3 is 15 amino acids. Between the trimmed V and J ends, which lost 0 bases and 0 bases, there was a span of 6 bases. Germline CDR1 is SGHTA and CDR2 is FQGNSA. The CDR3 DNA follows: TGTGCCAGCAGCTTAGCGGTTCGCTCCTACAATGAGCAGTTCTTC. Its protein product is CASSLAVRSYNEQFF.

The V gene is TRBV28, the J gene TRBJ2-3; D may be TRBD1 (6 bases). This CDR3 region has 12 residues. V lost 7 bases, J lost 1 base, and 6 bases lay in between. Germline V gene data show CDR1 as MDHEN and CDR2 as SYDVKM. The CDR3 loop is CASTGGTDTQYF. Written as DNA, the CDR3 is TGTGCCAGCACAGGGGGCACAGATACGCAGTATTTT.

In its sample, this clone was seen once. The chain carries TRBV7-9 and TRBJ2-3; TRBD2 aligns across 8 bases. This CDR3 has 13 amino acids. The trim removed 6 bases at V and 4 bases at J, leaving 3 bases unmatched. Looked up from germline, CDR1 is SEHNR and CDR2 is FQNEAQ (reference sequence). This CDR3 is CASSGLAADTQYF. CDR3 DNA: TGTGCCAGCAGTGGACTAGCCGCAGATACGCAGTATTTT. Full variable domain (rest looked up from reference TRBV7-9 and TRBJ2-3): DTGVSQNPRHKITKRGQNVTFRCDPISEHNRLYWYRQTLGQGPEFLTYFQNEAQLEKSRLLSDRFSAERPKGSFSTLEIQRTEQGDSAMYLCASSGLAADTQYFGPGTRLTVL.

CDR3 residues: CSARQGSNEQYF. The DNA for the CDR3 is TGCAGCGCCCGACAGGGTTCCAACGAGCAGTACTTC. V usage is TRBV29-1 and J usage is TRBJ2-7; 7 bases are shared with TRBD1. Germline V gene sequence: CDR1 SQVTM, CDR2 ANQGSEA. V was pared by 7 bases and J by 5 bases, with 8 bases of the junction left unmatched. The CDR3 runs to 12 residues.

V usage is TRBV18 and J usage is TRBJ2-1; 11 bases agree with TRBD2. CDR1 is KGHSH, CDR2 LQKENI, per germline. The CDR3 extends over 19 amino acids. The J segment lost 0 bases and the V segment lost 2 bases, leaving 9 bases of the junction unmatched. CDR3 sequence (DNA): TGTGCCAGCTCACCAGGGCCTAGCGGGAGGCCAGACTCCTACAATGAGCAGTTCTTC. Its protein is CASSPGPSGRPDSYNEQFF.

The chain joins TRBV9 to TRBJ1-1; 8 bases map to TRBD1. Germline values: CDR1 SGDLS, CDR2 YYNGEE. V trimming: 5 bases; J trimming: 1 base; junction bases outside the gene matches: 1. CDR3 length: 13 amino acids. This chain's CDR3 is CASRGTGNTEAFF. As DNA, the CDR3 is TGTGCCAGCAGAGGGACAGGGAACACTGAAGCTTTCTTT.

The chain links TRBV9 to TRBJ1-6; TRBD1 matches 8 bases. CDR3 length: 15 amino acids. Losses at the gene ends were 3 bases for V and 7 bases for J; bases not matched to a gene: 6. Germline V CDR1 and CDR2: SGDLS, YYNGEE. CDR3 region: CASSAKQGENSPLHF. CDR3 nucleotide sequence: TGTGCCAGCAGCGCAAAACAGGGGGAGAATTCACCCCTCCACTTT.

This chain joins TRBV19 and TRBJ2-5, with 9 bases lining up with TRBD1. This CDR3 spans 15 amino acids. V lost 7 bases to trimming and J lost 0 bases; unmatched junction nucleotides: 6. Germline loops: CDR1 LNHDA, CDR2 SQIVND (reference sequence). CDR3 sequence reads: CASTRQGGYQETQYF. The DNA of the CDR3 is TGTGCCAGTACCCGACAGGGGGGGTACCAAGAGACCCAGTACTTC.

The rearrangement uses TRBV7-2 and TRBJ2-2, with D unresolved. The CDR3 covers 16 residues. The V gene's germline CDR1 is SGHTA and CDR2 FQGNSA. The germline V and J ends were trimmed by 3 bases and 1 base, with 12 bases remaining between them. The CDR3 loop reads CASSLGIGWNTGELFF. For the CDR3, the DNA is TGTGCCAGCAGCTTGGGGATTGGGTGGAACACCGGGGAGCTGTTTTTT.

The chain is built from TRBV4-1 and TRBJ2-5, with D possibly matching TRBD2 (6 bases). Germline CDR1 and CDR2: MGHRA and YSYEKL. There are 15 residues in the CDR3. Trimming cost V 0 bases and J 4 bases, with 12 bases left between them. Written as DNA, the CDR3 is TGCGCCAGCAGCCAAGATATGCGGGACGGAGAGACCCAGTACTTC. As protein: CASSQDMRDGETQYF.

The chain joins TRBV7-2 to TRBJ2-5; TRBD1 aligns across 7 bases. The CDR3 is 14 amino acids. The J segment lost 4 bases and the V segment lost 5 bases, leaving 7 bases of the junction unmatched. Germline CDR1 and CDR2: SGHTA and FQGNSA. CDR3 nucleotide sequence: TGTGCCAGCAGCCCCTCGACAGGGTTAGAGACCCAGTACTTC. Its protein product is CASSPSTGLETQYF.

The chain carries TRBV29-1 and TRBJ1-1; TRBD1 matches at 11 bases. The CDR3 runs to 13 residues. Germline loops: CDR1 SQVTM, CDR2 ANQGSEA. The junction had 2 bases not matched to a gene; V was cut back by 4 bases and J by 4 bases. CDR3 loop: CSVGGTGGTEAFF. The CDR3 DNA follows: TGCAGCGTTGGGGGGACAGGGGGCACTGAAGCTTTCTTT.

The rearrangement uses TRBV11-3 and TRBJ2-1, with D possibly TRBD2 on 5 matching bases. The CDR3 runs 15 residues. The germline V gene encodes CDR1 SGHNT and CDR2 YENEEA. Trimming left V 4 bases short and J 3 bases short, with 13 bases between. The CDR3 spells CASSSTRGFYNEQFF. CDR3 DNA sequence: TGTGCCAGCAGCTCCACTAGAGGATTCTACAATGAGCAGTTCTTC.

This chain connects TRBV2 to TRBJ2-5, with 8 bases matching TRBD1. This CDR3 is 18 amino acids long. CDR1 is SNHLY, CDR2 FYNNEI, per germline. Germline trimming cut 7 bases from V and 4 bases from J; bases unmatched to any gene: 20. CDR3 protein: CASTKLYLGQGARETQYF. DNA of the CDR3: TGTGCCAGCACGAAACTATACCTAGGGCAGGGGGCGCGAGAGACCCAGTACTTC.

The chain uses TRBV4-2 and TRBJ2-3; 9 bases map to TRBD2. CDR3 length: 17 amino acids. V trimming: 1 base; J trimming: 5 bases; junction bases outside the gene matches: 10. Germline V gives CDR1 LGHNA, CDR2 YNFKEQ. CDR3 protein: CASSQVFRREGRDTQYF. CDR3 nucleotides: TGTGCCAGCAGCCAAGTTTTTCGGCGGGAGGGCCGAGATACGCAGTATTTT.

Written as DNA, the CDR3 is TGTGCCAGCAGCTCGACTAGCGGAAGCTCCTACGAGCAGTACTTC. This translates into CASSSTSGSSYEQYF. V and J are TRBV11-2 and TRBJ2-7, with 9 bases lining up with TRBD2. In germline, CDR1 is SGHAT, CDR2 FQNNGV. The CDR3 loop spans 15 amino acids. V trimming: 4 bases; J trimming: 0 bases; junction bases outside the gene matches: 4.

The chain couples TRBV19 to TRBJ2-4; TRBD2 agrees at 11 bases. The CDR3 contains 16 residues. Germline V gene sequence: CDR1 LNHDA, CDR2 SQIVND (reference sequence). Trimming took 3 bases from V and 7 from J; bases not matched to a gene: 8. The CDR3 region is CASSMVAGGPGNIQYF. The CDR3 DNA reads TGTGCCAGTAGTATGGTAGCGGGAGGGCCAGGGAACATTCAGTACTTC.

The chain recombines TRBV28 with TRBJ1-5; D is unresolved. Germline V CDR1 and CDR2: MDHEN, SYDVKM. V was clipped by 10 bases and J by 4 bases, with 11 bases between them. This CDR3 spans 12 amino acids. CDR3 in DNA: TGTGCCACCGACGTGGGGAATCAGCCCCAGCATTTT. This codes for CATDVGNQPQHF.

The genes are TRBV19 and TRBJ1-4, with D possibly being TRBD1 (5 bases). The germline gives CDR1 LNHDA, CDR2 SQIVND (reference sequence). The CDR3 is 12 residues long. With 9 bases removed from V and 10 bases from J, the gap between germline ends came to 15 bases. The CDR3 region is CASRDLLGKLFF. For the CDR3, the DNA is TGTGCCAGCCGGGACTTACTTGGAAAACTGTTTTTT. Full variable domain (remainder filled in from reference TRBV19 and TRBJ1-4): DGGITQSPKYLFRKEGQNVTLSCEQNLNHDAMYWYRQDPGQGLRLIYYSQIVNDFQKGDIAEGYSVSREKKESFPLTVTSAQKNPTAFYLCASRDLLGKLFFGSGTQLSVL.

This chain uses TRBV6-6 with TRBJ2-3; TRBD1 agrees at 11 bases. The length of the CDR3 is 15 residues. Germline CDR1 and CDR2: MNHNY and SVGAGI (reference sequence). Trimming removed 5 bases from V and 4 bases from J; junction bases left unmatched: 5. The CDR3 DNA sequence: TGTGCCAGCAGTCCGCCGGGACAGGGGGCAGATACGCAGTATTTT. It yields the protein CASSPPGQGADTQYF.

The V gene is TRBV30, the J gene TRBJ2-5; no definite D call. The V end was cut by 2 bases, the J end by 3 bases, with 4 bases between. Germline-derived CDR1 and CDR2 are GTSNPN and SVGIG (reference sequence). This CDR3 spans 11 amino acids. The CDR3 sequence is CAWSREETQYF. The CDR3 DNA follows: TGTGCCTGGAGTAGGGAAGAGACCCAGTACTTC.

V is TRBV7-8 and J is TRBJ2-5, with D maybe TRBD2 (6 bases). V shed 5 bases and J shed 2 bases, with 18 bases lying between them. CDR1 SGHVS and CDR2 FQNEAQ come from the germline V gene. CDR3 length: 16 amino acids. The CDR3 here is CASSDAVLARQETQYF. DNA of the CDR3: TGTGCCAGCAGCGACGCCGTACTAGCTCGTCAAGAGACCCAGTACTTC.